A single sample is the source of the 31 T cell receptor beta chains below, sequenced in a study of T cells in Graves' hyperthyroidism and ophthalmopathy. Amplified regions were TCR beta CDR3 sequences from RNA transcripts. HTBI primers were employed in a first-round RT-PCR of the TCR CDR3. Using its own MiXCR run on the multiplex PCR reads, TCRdb lists one record per CDR3 protein. The sample gives 660,000 or so distinct CDR3 sequences, 45% of which show up once; less than 9% is in the top ten. Sequencing was carried out using peripheral blood or thyroid tissue (not recorded which). The receptors shown here come from an adult man with Graves' disease, either hyperthyroidism or ophthalmopathy (not recorded which).

As regards this clonotype: Possible read error: a much larger clone is one base away. V and J are TRBV7-8 and TRBJ2-7; 8 bases agree with TRBD2. The germline V gene has CDR1 SGHVS and CDR2 FQNEAQ. V shed 5 bases and J 6 bases; nucleotides not matched to a gene: 6. The CDR3 totals 13 residues. The chain's CDR3 is CASSSSGVPEQYF. The CDR3 DNA reads as TGTGCCAGCAGCAGTAGCGGGGTGCCCGAGCAGTACTTC.

As regards this clonotype: A single base separates this from a much larger clone, so it may be a read error. CDR3 protein: CASSLPWQETQYF. The CDR3 DNA is TGTGCCAGCAGCTTACCCTGGCAAGAGACCCAGTACTTC. The chain joins TRBV7-9 to TRBJ2-5; D remains unclear. Looked up from germline, CDR1 is SEHNR and CDR2 is FQNEAQ (reference sequence). This CDR3 region has 13 residues. V shed 2 bases and J shed 2 bases, with 6 bases lying between them.

As concerns this clonotype: A much larger clone lies a single base off, so this may be a read error. The chain is built from TRBV15 and TRBJ1-4; the D gene is possibly TRBD1 (5 bases). The germline CDR1 and CDR2 sequences are LNHNV and YYDKDF (reference sequence). This CDR3 comprises 16 residues. The CDR3 loop is CATSRAGTQTNEKLLF. The DNA for the CDR3 is TGTGCCACCAGCAGAGCTGGGACGCAAACTAATGAAAAACTGCTTTTT.

The table lists this clonotype with a few counts. The chain combines TRBV4-1 with TRBJ1-1; D uncertain. This CDR3 contains 17 residues. Germline V CDR1 and CDR2: MGHRA, YSYEKL. V lost 4 bases to trimming and J lost 0 bases, with 18 bases between them. The chain's CDR3 is CASSRARQKFLNTEAFF. CDR3 DNA: TGCGCCAGCAGCCGAGCGCGGCAGAAGTTCCTGAACACTGAAGCTTTCTTT.

The rearrangement joins TRBV25-1 to TRBJ1-1; D may be TRBD1 (6 bases). There are 11 residues in the CDR3. Germline CDR1 reads MGHDK; CDR2 reads SYGVNS. The CDR3 region has the DNA TGTGCTAGAGGGGGGGACACTGAAGCTTTCTTT. Translation gives CARGGDTEAFF.

The V and J genes are TRBV7-8 and TRBJ2-5; D might be TRBD2 (5 bases). Germline CDR1 reads SGHVS; CDR2 reads FQNEAQ. The V end was cut by 7 bases, the J end by 5 bases, with 14 bases between. The length of the CDR3 is 13 residues. The CDR3 loop is CASTIERGETQYF. The CDR3 DNA reads as TGTGCCAGCACCATTGAGAGAGGGGAGACCCAGTACTTC.

This clonotype has more than one count but fewer than ten. The rearrangement links TRBV6-5 to TRBJ1-3; D remains ambiguous. Germline-derived CDR1 and CDR2 are MNHEY and SVGAGI. This CDR3 spans 16 amino acids. The V end was cut by 0 bases, the J end by 0 bases, with 9 bases between. CDR3 sequence reads: CASSYSKDGSGNTIYF. The CDR3 DNA follows: TGTGCCAGCAGTTACTCGAAGGACGGCTCTGGAAACACCATATATTTT.

This chain connects TRBV7-2 to TRBJ2-2, with 8 positions matching TRBD1. The length of the CDR3 is 16 residues. The V segment lost 6 bases and the J segment 4 bases; nucleotides outside the gene matches: 10. Germline V CDR1 and CDR2: SGHTA, FQGNSA. CDR3 sequence reads: CASSLGQGPFTGELFF. Written as DNA, the CDR3 is TGTGCCAGCAGTCTTGGACAGGGCCCTTTCACCGGGGAGCTGTTTTTT.

The chain combines TRBV9 with TRBJ2-5; 7 positions agree with TRBD1. The junction had 8 bases not matched to a gene; V was cut back by 4 bases and J by 5 bases. CDR3 length: 14 amino acids. Germline assignment: CDR1 SGDLS and CDR2 YYNGEE. CDR3 sequence: CASSPTGPRETQYF. The CDR3 nucleotides are TGTGCCAGCAGCCCGACAGGGCCAAGGGAGACCCAGTACTTC.

This clonotype has a handful of counts. V is TRBV5-8 and J is TRBJ1-2; 8 bases map to TRBD1. V was clipped by 3 bases and J by 4 bases; unmatched bases: 8. The CDR3 covers 15 residues. Germline CDR1 is SGHTS and CDR2 is YDEGEE. This CDR3 is CASSSTGVRSYGYTF. In nucleotides, the CDR3 is TGTGCCAGCAGCTCGACAGGGGTTCGAAGCTATGGCTACACCTTC.

The rearrangement links TRBV9 to TRBJ2-2; the D call may be TRBD1 or TRBD2 (6 bases each). Germline V gene lookup returns CDR1 SGDLS and CDR2 YYNGEE. The V end was cut by 3 bases, the J end by 6 bases, with 15 bases between. This CDR3 region has 15 residues. The CDR3 sequence: CASSAQGGTAGELFF. In DNA, the CDR3 is TGTGCCAGCAGCGCCCAAGGGGGGACCGCCGGGGAGCTGTTTTTT.

In regard to this clonotype: Since a much larger clone is just one base distant, this may be a read error. Given the absence of the conserved phenylalanine or tryptophan at the CDR3 end, a read error is likely. This chain links TRBV7-9 with TRBJ2-7; D possibly corresponds to TRBD2 (6 bases). The CDR3 has 14 residues. The V end was cut by 1 base, the J end by 6 bases, with 13 bases between. CDR1 and CDR2 from the germline V gene are SEHNR and FQNEAQ (reference sequence). For the CDR3, the DNA is TGTGCCAGCAGCTTAGGACCGGGAGCGGGCGAGCAGTACCTC. Translating it yields CASSLGPGAGEQYL.

The chain recombines TRBV30 with TRBJ1-2, with 11 bases matching TRBD1. Germline CDR1 GTSNPN, CDR2 SVGIG (reference sequence). The V segment lost 5 bases and the J segment 3 bases; nucleotides outside the gene matches: 2. The CDR3 spans 13 residues. The CDR3, as DNA: TGTGCCTGGCGGACAGGGGGCGACTATGGCTACACCTTC. It codes for CAWRTGGDYGYTF.

The chain joins TRBV2 to TRBJ2-5; TRBD2 might be the D (6 bases). The CDR3 consists of 16 residues. V lost 6 bases to trimming and J lost 4 bases, with 21 bases between them. The germline V gene has CDR1 SNHLY and CDR2 FYNNEI. CDR3 sequence reads: CASSQAGLANGETQYF. CDR3 nucleotide sequence: TGTGCCAGCAGCCAGGCGGGATTAGCAAACGGAGAGACCCAGTACTTC.

The V call is TRBV10-3, the J call TRBJ2-7, with D perhaps given as TRBD1 or TRBD2 (7 bases each). Germline CDR1 is ENHRY and CDR2 is SYGVKD. CDR3 size: 19 residues. V was cut by 0 bases and J by 5 bases, with 26 bases left in between. Here the CDR3 reads CAISESLAGGGTVRHEQYF. CDR3 nucleotide sequence: TGTGCCATCAGTGAGTCATTGGCAGGGGGAGGGACAGTGCGGCACGAGCAGTACTTC.

Ten or more counts support this clonotype. The chain recombines TRBV5-1 with TRBJ1-6; D not certain. CDR3 length: 14 residues. V shed 0 bases and J shed 7 bases, with 8 bases lying between them. Germline CDR1 reads SGHRS; CDR2 reads YFSETQ. Written as DNA, the CDR3 is TGCGCCAGCAGCTTGGAGGCCCAAAATTCACCCCTCCACTTT. Its translation is CASSLEAQNSPLHF.

This clonotype was observed a handful of times. The chain combines TRBV6-5 with TRBJ1-5, with 7 bases aligning to TRBD1. The germline gives CDR1 MNHEY, CDR2 SVGAGI. This CDR3 has 13 residues. V trimming: 2 bases; J trimming: 11 bases; junction bases outside the gene matches: 6. For the CDR3, the DNA is TGTGCCAGCAGTTACGGGACAGAATTGACCCAGCATTTT. Residues: CASSYGTELTQHF.

The V and J genes are TRBV5-1 and TRBJ1-3; a weak D match, TRBD1 (5 bases). V was pared by 4 bases and J by 0 bases, with 11 bases between. The CDR3 loop spans 15 amino acids. Germline V CDR1 and CDR2: SGHRS, YFSETQ. The CDR3 loop reads CASSPTVSSGNTIYF. CDR3 DNA sequence: TGCGCCAGCAGCCCGACAGTTAGCTCTGGAAACACCATATATTTT.

This clonotype was observed a handful of times. The gene calls are TRBV20-1 and TRBJ1-1; D gene uncertain. The V gene lost 4 bases and the J gene lost 4 bases, with 7 bases spanning the gap. The CDR3 is made up of 11 amino acids. Germline V CDR1 and CDR2: DFQATT, SNEGSKA (reference sequence). The CDR3 DNA is TGCAGTGCTATAGGACGCACTGAAGCTTTCTTT. It translates to CSAIGRTEAFF.

This clonotype was detected a few times. The chain recombines TRBV12-3 or TRBV12-4 with TRBJ2-7; 8 nucleotides match TRBD1. V lost 5 bases and J lost 5; bases outside the gene matches: 11. This CDR3 is built from 15 residues. The CDR3, as DNA: TGTGCCAGCAGTGCGTTGACAGGGGAGAAAGACGAGCAGTACTTC. Translation gives CASSALTGEKDEQYF.

The chain carries TRBV2 and TRBJ1-5, with 11 bases identical to TRBD1. Germline CDR1 is SNHLY and CDR2 is FYNNEI. V was pared by 5 bases and J by 6 bases, with 6 bases of the junction left unmatched. This CDR3 has 15 amino acids. The CDR3 DNA sequence: TGTGCCAGCAGTAGGGGACAGGGGGGAAGTCAGCCCCAGCATTTT. It is translated as CASSRGQGGSQPQHF.

V is TRBV15 and J is TRBJ2-5; D ambiguous. Trimming stripped 0 bases from V and 3 bases from J, with 23 bases between. The CDR3 covers 19 residues. CDR1 LNHNV and CDR2 YYDKDF come from the germline V gene (reference sequence). The CDR3 protein is CATSRDLGSLVSVEETQYF. The CDR3 nucleotides are TGTGCCACCAGCAGAGATCTGGGCAGCCTCGTATCCGTCGAAGAGACCCAGTACTTC.

The chain carries TRBV2 and TRBJ1-5, with D possibly TRBD1 on 6 matching bases. The CDR3 runs to 16 residues. Germline lookup yields CDR1 SNHLY and CDR2 FYNNEI. Deletions cut 6 bases from V and 2 bases from J, with 17 bases between. The CDR3 is CASRPTGTTGNQPQHF. The DNA of the CDR3 is TGTGCCAGCAGGCCTACAGGGACTACGGGCAATCAGCCCCAGCATTTT.

The genes are TRBV10-3 and TRBJ2-2, with TRBD1 matching over 9 bases. This CDR3 is built from 16 residues. CDR1 ENHRY and CDR2 SYGVKD come from the germline V gene. Trimming removed 6 bases from V and 3 bases from J; junction bases left unmatched: 8. The CDR3: CAIRAGTGIHTGELFF. The CDR3 nucleotides are TGTGCCATCAGGGCCGGGACAGGGATCCACACCGGGGAGCTGTTTTTT.

This chain links TRBV2 with TRBJ2-5; TRBD2 matches at 8 bases. CDR1 is SNHLY and CDR2 is FYNNEI in the germline V gene. This CDR3 comprises 18 residues. The junction had 19 bases not matched to a gene; V was cut back by 5 bases and J by 5 bases. The CDR3 coding sequence is TGTGCCAGCAGTCAATCCCGGGAAGCGGGAGCGGTAGGGGAGACCCAGTACTTC. Its protein is CASSQSREAGAVGETQYF.

The chain employs TRBV7-2 and TRBJ2-6; perhaps D is TRBD1 or TRBD2 (5 bases each). The germline V and J ends were trimmed by 3 bases and 16 bases, with 22 bases remaining between them. CDR3 length: 15 amino acids. Germline V lookup: CDR1 SGHTA, CDR2 FQGNSA. CDR3 sequence reads: CASSFEGSGANALTF. DNA of the CDR3: TGTGCCAGCAGCTTTGAGGGGTCTGGGGCCAACGCGCTGACTTTC.

The rearrangement uses TRBV2 and TRBJ1-2, with 7 bases that match TRBD1. V dropped 7 bases and J dropped 7; count of bases not matched to a gene: 3. This CDR3 region has 11 residues. Germline V gene data show CDR1 as SNHLY and CDR2 as FYNNEI. The CDR3 coding sequence is TGTGCCAGCAAGAGGGGGCGTGGCTACACCTTC. It is translated as CASKRGRGYTF.

This clonotype came up many times. The rearrangement uses TRBV29-1 and TRBJ2-5; TRBD1 aligns across 10 bases. Trimming at V came to 6 bases and at J to 4 bases, leaving 2 bases not matched to a gene. Germline CDR1 is SQVTM and CDR2 is ANQGSEA. This CDR3 has 12 amino acids. The CDR3 DNA follows: TGCAGCGTGGGGGACAGGGGAGAGACCCAGTACTTC. Encoded protein: CSVGDRGETQYF.

In this sample, this clonotype turned up many times. One junction end does not reproduce the germline sequence, and a read error may be involved. The chain joins TRBV2 to TRBJ2-7; D is possibly TRBD1 or TRBD2 (5 bases each). CDR1 and CDR2 from the germline V gene are SNHLY and FYNNEI. CDR3 length: 12 amino acids. The chain's CDR3 is CVSLGASYEQYF. The DNA for the CDR3 is TGTGTCAGCCTCGGGGCCAGCTACGAGCAGTACTTC.

The table lists this clonotype with many counts. V usage is TRBV7-9 and J usage is TRBJ1-4; 7 bases line up with TRBD1. V gave up 1 base and J gave up 8 bases; unmatched junction bases: 4. The CDR3 is 14 amino acids. Germline V gives CDR1 SEHNR, CDR2 FQNEAQ (reference sequence). The CDR3 nucleotides are TGTGCCAGCAGCTTAGGACAGGGTGAAGAAAAACTGTTTTTT. It translates to CASSLGQGEEKLFF.

There are many counts of this clonotype. The chain uses TRBV7-8 and TRBJ1-4; the D gene is possibly TRBD1 (5 bases). V lost 5 bases, J lost 8 bases, and 15 bases lay in between. This CDR3 has 14 residues. Germline-derived CDR1 and CDR2 are SGHVS and FQNEAQ. CDR3 region: CASSQGGTFEKLFF. DNA of the CDR3: TGTGCCAGCAGCCAAGGAGGGACGTTCGAAAAACTGTTTTTT.